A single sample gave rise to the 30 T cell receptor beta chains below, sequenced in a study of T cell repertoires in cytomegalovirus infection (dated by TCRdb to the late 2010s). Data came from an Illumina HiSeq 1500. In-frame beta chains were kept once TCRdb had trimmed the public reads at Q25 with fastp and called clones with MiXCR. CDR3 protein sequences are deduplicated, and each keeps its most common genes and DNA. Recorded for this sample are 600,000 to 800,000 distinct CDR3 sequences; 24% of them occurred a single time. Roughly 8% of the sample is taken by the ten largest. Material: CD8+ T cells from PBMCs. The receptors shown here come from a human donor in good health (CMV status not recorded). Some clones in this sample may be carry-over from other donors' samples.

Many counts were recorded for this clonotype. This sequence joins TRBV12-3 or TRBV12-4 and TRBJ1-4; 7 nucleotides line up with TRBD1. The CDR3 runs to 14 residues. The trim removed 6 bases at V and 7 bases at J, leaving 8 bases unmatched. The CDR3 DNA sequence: TGTGCCAGCAGCCGAGGGACAGACTTTGAAAAACTGTTTTTT. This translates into CASSRGTDFEKLFF.

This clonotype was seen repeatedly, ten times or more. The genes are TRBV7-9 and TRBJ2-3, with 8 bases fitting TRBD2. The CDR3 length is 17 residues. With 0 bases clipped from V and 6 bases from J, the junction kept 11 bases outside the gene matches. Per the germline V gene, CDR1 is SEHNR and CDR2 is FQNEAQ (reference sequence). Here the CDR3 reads CASSLAASGPGGDTQYF. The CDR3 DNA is TGTGCCAGCAGCTTAGCGGCTAGCGGGCCCGGCGGGGATACGCAGTATTTT.

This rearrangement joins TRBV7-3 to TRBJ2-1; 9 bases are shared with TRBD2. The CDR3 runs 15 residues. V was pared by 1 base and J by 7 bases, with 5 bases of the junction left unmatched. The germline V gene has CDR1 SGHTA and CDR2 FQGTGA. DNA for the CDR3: TGTGCCAGCAGCTTAAATCGCGGGGGGGCAAATGAGCAGTTCTTC. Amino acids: CASSLNRGGANEQFF.

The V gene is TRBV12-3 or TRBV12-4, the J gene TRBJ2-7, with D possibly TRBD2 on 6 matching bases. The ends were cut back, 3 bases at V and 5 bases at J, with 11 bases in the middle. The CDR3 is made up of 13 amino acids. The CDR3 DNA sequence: TGTGCCAGCAGTTTCGGGGGACGGAACGAGCAGTACTTC. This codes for CASSFGGRNEQYF.

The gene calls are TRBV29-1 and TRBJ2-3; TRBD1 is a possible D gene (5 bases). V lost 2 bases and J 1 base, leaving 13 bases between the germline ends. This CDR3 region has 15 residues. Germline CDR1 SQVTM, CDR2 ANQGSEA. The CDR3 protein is CSVEPQGMGTDTQYF. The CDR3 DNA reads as TGCAGCGTTGAACCCCAGGGTATGGGCACAGATACGCAGTATTTT.

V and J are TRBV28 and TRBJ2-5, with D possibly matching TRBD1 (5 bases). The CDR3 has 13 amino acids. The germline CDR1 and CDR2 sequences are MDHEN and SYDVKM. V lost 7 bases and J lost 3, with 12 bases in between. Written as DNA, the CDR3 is TGTGCCAGCAACCCTCAAGGGGAAGAGACCCAGTACTTC. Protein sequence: CASNPQGEETQYF. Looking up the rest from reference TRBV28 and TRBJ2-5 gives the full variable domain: DVKVTQSSRYLVKRTGEKVFLECVQDMDHENMFWYRQDPGLGLRLIYFSYDVKMKEKGDIPEGYSVSREKKERFSLILESASTNQTSMYLCASNPQGEETQYFGPGTRLLVL.

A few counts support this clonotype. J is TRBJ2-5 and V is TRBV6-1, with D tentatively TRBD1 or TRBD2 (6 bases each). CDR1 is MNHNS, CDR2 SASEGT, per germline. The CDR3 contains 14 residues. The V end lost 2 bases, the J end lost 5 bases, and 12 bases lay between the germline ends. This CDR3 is CASSEQGRGETQYF. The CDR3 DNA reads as TGTGCCAGCAGTGAACAGGGGCGGGGTGAGACCCAGTACTTC.

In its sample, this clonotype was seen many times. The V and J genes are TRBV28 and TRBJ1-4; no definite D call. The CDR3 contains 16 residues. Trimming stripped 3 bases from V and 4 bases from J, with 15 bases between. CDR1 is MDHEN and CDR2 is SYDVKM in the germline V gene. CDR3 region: CASSFPTSGSNEKLFF. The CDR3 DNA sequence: TGTGCCAGCAGTTTTCCCACCTCGGGAAGTAATGAAAAACTGTTTTTT.

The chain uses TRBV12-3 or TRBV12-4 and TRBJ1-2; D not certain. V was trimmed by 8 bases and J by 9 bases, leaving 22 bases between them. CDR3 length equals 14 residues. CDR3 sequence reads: CASCCEQTGWSYTF. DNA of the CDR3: TGTGCCAGCTGTTGCGAACAGACTGGGTGGAGCTACACCTTC.

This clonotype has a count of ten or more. CDR3 region: CASSLRLAAPTDTQYF. CDR3 DNA sequence: TGTGCCAGCAGTTTGAGGCTAGCGGCGCCCACAGATACGCAGTATTTT. The chain links TRBV27 to TRBJ2-3, with 7 bases fitting TRBD2. The CDR3 runs 16 residues. The germline CDR1 and CDR2 sequences are MNHEY and SMNVEV (reference sequence). V was pared by 3 bases and J by 2 bases, with 8 bases of the junction left unmatched.

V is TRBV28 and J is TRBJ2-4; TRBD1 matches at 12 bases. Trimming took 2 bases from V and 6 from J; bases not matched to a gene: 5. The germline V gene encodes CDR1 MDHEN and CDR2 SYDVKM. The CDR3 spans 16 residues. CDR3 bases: TGTGCCAGCAGTTTACGGGACAGGGGGCGCGCAAACATTCAGTACTTC. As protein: CASSLRDRGRANIQYF. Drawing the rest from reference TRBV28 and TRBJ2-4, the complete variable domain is DVKVTQSSRYLVKRTGEKVFLECVQDMDHENMFWYRQDPGLGLRLIYFSYDVKMKEKGDIPEGYSVSREKKERFSLILESASTNQTSMYLCASSLRDRGRANIQYFGAGTRLSVL.

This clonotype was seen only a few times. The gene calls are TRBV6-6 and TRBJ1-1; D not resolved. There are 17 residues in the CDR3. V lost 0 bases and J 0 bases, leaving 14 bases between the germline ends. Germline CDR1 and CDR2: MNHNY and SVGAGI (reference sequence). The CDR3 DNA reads TGTGCCAGCAGTTACTCGAAAGGGATCAGCTTGAACACTGAAGCTTTCTTT. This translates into CASSYSKGISLNTEAFF.

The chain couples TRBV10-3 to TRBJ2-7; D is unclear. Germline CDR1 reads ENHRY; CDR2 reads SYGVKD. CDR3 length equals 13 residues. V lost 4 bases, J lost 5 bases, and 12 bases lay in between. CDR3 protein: CAISGVAQNEQYF. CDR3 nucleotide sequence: TGTGCCATCAGTGGGGTGGCCCAGAACGAGCAGTACTTC.

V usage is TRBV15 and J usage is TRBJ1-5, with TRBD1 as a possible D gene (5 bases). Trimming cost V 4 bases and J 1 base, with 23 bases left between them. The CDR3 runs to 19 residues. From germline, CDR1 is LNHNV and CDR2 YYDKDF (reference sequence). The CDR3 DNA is TGTGCCACCAGCACACCGATGTCAGGGATTAGTGGGAGCAATCAGCCCCAGCATTTT. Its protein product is CATSTPMSGISGSNQPQHF.

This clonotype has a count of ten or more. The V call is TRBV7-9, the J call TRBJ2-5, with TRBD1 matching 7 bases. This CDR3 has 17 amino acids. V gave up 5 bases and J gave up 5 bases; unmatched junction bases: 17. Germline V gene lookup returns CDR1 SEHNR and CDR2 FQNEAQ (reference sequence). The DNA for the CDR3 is TGTGCCAGCAGCCGATCTATGGGACAGCTGAAGGCCGAGACCCAGTACTTC. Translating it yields CASSRSMGQLKAETQYF.

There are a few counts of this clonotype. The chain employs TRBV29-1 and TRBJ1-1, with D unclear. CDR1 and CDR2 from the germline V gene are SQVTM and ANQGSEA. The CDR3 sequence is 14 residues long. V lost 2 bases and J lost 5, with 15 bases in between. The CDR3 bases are TGCAGCGTTGAAAAGGAGACCTCGAGGACTGAAGCTTTCTTT. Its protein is CSVEKETSRTEAFF.

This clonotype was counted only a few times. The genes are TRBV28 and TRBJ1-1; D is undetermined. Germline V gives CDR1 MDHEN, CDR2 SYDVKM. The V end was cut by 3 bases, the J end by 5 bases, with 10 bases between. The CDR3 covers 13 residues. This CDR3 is CASSFARETEAFF. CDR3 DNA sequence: TGTGCCAGCAGTTTCGCAAGGGAAACTGAAGCTTTCTTT.

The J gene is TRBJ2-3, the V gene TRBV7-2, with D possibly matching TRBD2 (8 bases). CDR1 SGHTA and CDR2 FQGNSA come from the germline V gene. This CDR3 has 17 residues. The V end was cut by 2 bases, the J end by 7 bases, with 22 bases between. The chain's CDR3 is CASSLTRVGGGRHTQYF. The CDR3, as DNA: TGTGCCAGCAGCTTAACCCGCGTAGGGGGCGGGAGGCATACGCAGTATTTT.

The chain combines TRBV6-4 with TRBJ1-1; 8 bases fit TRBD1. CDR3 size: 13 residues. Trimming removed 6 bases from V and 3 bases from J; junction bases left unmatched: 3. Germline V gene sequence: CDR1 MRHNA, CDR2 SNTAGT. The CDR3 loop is CASRDRDDTEAFF. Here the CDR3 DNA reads TGTGCCAGCAGGGACAGGGACGACACTGAAGCTTTCTTT.

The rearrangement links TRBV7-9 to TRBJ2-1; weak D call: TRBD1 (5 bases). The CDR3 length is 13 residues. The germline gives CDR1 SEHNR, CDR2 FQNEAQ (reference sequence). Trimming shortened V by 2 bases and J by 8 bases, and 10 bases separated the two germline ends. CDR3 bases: TGTGCCAGCAGCTTACAACAGGCCGATGAGCAGTTCTTC. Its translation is CASSLQQADEQFF.

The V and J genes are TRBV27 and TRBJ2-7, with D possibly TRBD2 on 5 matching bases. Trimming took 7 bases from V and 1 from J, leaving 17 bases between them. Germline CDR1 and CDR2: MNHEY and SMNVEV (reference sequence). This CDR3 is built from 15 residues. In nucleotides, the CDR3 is TGTGCCAGCACTCTCAGCGCACTAGGGTCCTACGAGCAGTACTTC. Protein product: CASTLSALGSYEQYF.

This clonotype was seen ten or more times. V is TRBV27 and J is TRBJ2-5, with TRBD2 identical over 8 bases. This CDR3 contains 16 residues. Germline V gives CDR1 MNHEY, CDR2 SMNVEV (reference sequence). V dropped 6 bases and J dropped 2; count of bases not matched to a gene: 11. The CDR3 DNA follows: TGTGCCAGCAGCCGCCTCGGGACTAGGGGGCAAGAGACCCAGTACTTC. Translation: CASSRLGTRGQETQYF.

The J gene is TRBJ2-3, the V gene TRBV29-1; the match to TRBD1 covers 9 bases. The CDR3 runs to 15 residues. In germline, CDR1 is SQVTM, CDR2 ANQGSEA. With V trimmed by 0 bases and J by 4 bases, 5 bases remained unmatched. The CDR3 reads CSVEDRDREADTQYF. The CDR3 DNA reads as TGCAGCGTTGAAGATCGGGACAGGGAGGCAGATACGCAGTATTTT.

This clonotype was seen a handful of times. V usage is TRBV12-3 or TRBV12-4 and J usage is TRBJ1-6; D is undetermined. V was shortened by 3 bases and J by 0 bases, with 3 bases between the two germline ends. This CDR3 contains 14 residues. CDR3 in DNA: TGTGCCAGCAGTTTGGCCTCCTATAATTCACCCCTCCACTTT. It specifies CASSLASYNSPLHF.

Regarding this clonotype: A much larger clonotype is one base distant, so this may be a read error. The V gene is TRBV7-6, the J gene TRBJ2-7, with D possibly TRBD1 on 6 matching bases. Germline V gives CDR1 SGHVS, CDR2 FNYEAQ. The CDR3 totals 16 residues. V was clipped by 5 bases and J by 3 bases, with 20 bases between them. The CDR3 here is CASSQTTGWTYYEQYF. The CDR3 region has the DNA TGTGCCAGCAGCCAAACAACAGGGTGGACCTACTACGAGCAGTACTTC.

Written as DNA, the CDR3 is TGCAGTGCTAGAGATCAAGGGGGCAACTACAATGAGCAGTTCTTC. Translated, it gives CSARDQGGNYNEQFF. The chain employs TRBV20-1 and TRBJ2-1; 7 nucleotides line up with TRBD1. V shed 0 bases and J 3 bases; nucleotides not matched to a gene: 5. This CDR3 region has 15 residues. Germline V CDR1 and CDR2: DFQATT, SNEGSKA (reference sequence).

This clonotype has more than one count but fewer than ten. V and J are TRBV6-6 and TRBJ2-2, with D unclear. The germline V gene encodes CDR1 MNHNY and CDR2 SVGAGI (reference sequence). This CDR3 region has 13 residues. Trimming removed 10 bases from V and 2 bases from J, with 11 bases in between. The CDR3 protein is CAIPGYNTGELFF. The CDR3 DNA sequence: TGTGCCATCCCGGGTTACAACACCGGGGAGCTGTTTTTT.

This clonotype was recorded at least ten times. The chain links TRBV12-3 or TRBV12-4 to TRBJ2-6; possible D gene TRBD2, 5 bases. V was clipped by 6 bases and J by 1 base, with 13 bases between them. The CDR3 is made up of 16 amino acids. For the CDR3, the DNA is TGTGCCAGCAGCACAACGGGATATTCTGGGGCCAACGTCCTGACTTTC. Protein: CASSTTGYSGANVLTF.

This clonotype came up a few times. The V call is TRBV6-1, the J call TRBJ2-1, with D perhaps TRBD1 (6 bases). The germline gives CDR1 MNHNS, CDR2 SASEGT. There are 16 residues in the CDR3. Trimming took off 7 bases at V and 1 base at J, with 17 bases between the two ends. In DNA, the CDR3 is TGTGCCAGCAATCCTTGGCAGGGGATGTCCTACAATGAGCAGTTCTTC. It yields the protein CASNPWQGMSYNEQFF.

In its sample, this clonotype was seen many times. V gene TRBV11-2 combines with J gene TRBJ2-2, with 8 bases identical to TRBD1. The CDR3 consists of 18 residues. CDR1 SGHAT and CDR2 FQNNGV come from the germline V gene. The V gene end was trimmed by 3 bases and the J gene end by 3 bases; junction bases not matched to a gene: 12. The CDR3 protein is CASSFPFRTGPYTGELFF. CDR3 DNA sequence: TGTGCCAGCAGCTTCCCCTTTAGGACAGGGCCCTACACCGGGGAGCTGTTTTTT.